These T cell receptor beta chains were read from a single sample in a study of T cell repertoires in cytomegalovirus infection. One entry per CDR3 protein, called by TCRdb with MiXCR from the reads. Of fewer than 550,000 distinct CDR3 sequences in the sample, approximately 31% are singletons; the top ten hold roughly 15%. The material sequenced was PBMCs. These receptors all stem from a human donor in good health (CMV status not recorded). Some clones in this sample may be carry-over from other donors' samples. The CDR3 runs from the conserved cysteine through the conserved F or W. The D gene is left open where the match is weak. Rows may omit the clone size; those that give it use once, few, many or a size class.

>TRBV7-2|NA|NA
CASSLNPRERSSTDTQYF
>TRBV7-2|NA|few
CASSLGGDRGQETQYF
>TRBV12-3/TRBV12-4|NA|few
CATSQGSQETQYF
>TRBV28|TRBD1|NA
CASSPRGQAKSYEQYF
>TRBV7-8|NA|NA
CARGLGALNTEAFF
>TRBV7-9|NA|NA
CASSPKQGTVTGELFF
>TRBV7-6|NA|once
CSSSLGDNSPLHF
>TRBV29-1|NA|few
CSVEDFSVGEQFF
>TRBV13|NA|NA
CASSLGSTGAGANVLTF
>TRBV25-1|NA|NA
CASSESLGGGAAGTEAFF
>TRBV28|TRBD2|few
CATRGDQETQYF
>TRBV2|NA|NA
CANPGGPHGYTF
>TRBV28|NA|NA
CASSDYRDNSPLHF
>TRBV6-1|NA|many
CASSEPNEQFF
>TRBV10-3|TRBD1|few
CAISESGRGRTDTQYF
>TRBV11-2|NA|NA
CASISVMTGELFF